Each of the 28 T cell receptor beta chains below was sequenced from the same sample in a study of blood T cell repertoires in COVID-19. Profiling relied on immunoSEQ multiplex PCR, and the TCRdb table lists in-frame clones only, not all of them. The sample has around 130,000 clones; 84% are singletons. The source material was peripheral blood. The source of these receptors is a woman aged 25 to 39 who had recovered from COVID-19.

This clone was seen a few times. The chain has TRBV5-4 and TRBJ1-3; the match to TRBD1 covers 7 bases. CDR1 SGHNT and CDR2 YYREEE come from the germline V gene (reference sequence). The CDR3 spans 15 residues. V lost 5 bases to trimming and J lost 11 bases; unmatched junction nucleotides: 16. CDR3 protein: CASSSPGQSPLPIYF. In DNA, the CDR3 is TGTGCCAGCAGTTCGCCGGGACAGAGTCCTCTCCCCATATATTTT.

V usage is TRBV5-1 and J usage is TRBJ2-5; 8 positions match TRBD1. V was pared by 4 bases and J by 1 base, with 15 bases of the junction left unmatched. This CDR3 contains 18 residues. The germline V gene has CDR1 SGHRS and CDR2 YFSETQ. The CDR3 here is CASSPRGDRIQFQETQYF. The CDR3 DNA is TGCGCCAGCAGCCCGAGAGGGGACAGGATCCAGTTCCAAGAGACCCAGTACTTC.

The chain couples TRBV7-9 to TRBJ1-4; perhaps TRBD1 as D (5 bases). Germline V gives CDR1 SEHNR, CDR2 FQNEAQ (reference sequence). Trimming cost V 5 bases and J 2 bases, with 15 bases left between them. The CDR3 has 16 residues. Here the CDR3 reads CASSQGTGGTNEKLFF. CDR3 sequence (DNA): TGTGCCAGCAGCCAAGGCACAGGTGGCACTAATGAAAAACTGTTTTTT. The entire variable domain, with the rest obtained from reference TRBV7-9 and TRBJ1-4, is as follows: DTGVSQNPRHKITKRGQNVTFRCDPISEHNRLYWYRQTLGQGPEFLTYFQNEAQLEKSRLLSDRFSAERPKGSFSTLEIQRTEQGDSAMYLCASSQGTGGTNEKLFFGSGTQLSVL.

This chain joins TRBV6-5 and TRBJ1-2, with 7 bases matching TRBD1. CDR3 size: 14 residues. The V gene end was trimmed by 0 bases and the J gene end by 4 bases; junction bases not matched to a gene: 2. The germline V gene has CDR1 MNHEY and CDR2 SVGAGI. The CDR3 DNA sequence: TGTGCCAGCAGTTACTCCGGGACAGTCTATGGCTACACCTTC. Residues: CASSYSGTVYGYTF.

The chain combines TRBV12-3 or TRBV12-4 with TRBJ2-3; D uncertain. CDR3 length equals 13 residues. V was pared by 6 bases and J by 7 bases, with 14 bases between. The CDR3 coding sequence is TGTGCCAGCAGCCCCACAATCACGAATACGCAGTATTTT. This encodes CASSPTITNTQYF.

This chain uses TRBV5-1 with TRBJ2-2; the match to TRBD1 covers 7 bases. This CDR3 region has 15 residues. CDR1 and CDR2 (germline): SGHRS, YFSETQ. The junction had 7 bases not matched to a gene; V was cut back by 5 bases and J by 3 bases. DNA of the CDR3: TGCGCCAGCAGACAGGGACAGTCGGACACCGGGGAGCTGTTTTTT. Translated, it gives CASRQGQSDTGELFF.

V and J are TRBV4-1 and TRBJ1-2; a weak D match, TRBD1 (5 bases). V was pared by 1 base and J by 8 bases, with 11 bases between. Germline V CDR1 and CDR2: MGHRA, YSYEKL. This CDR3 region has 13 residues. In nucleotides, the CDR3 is TGCGCCAGCAGCCAAGGTTCAGGGATCGGCTACACCTTC. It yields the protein CASSQGSGIGYTF.

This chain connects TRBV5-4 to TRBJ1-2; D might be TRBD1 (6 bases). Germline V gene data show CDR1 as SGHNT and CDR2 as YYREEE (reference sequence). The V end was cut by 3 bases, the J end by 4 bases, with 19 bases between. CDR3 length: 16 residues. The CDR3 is CASSSKQGARGYGYTF. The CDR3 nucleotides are TGTGCCAGCAGCTCAAAACAGGGAGCCCGGGGCTATGGCTACACCTTC.

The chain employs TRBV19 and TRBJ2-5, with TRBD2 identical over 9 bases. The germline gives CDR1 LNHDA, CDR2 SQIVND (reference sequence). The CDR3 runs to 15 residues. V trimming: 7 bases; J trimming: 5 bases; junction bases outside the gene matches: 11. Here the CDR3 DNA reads TGTGCCAGTAATTTCGCGGGGGGGCCGGGTGAGACCCAGTACTTC. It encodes CASNFAGGPGETQYF.

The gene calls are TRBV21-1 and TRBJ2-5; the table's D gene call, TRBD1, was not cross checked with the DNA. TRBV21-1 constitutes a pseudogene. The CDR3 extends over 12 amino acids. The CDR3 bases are TGTGCCAGCAGCAAAAAAAAGGGGTCCCAGTACTTC. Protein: CASSKKKGSQYF.

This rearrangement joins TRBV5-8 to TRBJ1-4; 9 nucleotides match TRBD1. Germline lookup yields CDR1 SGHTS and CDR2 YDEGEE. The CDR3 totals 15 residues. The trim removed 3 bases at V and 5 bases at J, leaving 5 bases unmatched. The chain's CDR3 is CASSSWTGVNEKLFF. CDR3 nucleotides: TGTGCCAGCAGCTCATGGACAGGGGTAAATGAAAAACTGTTTTTT.

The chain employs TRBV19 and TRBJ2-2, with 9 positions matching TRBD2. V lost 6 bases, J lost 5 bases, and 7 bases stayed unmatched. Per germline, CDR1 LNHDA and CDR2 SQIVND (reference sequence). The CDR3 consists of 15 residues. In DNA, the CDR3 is TGTGCCAGTAGACCTAGCGGGATCTGGACCGGGGAGCTGTTTTTT. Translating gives CASRPSGIWTGELFF.

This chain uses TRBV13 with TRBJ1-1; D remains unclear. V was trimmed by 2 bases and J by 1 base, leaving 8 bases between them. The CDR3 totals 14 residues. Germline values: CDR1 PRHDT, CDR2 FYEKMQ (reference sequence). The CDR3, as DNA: TGTGCCAGCAGCTTATCGGAGGCGAACACTGAAGCTTTCTTT. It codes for CASSLSEANTEAFF.

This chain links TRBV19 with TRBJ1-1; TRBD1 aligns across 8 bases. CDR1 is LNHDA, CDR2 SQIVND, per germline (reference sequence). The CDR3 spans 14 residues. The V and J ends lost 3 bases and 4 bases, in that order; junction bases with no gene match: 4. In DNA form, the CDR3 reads TGTGCCAGTAGTATGACAGGGGATGGCACTGAAGCTTTCTTT. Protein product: CASSMTGDGTEAFF.

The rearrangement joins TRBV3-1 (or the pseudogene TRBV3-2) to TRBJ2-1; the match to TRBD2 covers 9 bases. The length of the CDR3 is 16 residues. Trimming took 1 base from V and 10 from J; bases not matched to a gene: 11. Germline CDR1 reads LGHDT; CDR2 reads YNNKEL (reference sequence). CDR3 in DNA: TGTGCCAGCAGCCAAGGGGTGGCGGGGGGGCTCCAAGAGCAGTTCTTC. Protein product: CASSQGVAGGLQEQFF.

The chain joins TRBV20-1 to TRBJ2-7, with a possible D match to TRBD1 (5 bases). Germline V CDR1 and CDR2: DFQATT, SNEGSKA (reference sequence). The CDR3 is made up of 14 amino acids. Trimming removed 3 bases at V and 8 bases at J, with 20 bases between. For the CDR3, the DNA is TGCAGTGCTAGTCTCCCGTCAGGGCCCTTTCAGCAGTACTTC. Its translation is CSASLPSGPFQQYF.

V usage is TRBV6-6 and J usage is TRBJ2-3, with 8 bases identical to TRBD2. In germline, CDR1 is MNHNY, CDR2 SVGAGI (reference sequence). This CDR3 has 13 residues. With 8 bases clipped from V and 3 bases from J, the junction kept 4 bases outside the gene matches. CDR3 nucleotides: TGTGCCAGCTTAGCGGGGACGACAGATACGCAGTATTTT. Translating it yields CASLAGTTDTQYF.

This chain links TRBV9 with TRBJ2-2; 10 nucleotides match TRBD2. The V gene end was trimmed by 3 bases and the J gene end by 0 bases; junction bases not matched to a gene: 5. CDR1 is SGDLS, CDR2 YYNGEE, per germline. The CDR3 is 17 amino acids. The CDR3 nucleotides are TGTGCCAGCAGCGCTAATAGCGGGAGGCCGAACACCGGGGAGCTGTTTTTT. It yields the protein CASSANSGRPNTGELFF.

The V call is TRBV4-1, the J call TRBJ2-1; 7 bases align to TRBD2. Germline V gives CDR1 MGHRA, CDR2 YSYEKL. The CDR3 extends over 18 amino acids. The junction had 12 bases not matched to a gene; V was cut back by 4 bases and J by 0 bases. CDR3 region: CASSRNGGRGSSYNEQFF. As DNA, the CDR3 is TGCGCCAGCAGCCGCAACGGTGGGCGGGGGAGCTCCTACAATGAGCAGTTCTTC.

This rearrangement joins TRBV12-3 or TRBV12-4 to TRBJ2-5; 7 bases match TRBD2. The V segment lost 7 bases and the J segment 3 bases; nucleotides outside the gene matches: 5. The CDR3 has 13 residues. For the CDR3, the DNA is TGTGCCAGCACCCCGAGCGGGGAAGAGACCCAGTACTTC. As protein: CASTPSGEETQYF.

The CDR3 protein is CASSSGQGAYNEQFF. The DNA for the CDR3 is TGCGCCAGCAGCTCGGGACAGGGGGCCTACAATGAGCAGTTCTTC. This chain connects TRBV5-1 to TRBJ2-1; TRBD1 matches 11 bases. Trimming removed 3 bases from V and 2 bases from J; junction bases left unmatched: 1. The CDR3 covers 15 residues. Germline values: CDR1 SGHRS, CDR2 YFSETQ.

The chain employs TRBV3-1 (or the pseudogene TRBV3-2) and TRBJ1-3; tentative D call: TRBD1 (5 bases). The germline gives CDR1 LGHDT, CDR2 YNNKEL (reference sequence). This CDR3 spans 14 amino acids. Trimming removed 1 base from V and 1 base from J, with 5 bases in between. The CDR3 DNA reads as TGTGCCAGCAGCCAAGCAGGGTCTGGAAACACCATATATTTT. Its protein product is CASSQAGSGNTIYF.

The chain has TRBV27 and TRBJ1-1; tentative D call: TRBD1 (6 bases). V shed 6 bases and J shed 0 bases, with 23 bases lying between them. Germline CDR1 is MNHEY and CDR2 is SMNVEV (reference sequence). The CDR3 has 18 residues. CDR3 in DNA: TGTGCCAGCAGCCCTGGGGGCGGACAGAGCTTTATGAACACTGAAGCTTTCTTT. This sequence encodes CASSPGGGQSFMNTEAFF.

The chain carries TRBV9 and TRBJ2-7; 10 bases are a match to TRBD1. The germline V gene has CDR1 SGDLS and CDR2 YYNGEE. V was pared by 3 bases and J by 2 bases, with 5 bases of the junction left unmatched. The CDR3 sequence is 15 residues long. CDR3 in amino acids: CASSARTGGTYEQYF. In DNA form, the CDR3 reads TGTGCCAGCAGCGCAAGGACAGGGGGGACCTACGAGCAGTACTTC.

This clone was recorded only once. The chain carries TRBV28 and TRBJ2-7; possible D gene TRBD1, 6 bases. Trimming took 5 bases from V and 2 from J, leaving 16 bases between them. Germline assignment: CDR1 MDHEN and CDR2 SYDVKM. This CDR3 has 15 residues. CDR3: CASSDTGKNPYEQYF. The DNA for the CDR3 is TGTGCCAGCAGTGATACAGGGAAAAACCCCTACGAGCAGTACTTC.

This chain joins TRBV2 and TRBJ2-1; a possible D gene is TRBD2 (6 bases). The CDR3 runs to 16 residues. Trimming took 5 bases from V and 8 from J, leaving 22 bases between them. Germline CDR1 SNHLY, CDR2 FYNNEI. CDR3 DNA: TGTGCCAGCAGTCCTCGCCGGGGACTCAAGGTCGATGAGCAGTTCTTC. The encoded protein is CASSPRRGLKVDEQFF.

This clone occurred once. In DNA form, the CDR3 reads TGTGCCAGCAGTGTCAGGGAAACCGGGGAGCTGTTTTTT. It translates to CASSVRETGELFF. The chain is built from TRBV12-3 or TRBV12-4 and TRBJ2-2, with D possibly matching TRBD1 (5 bases). This CDR3 spans 13 amino acids. Between the trimmed V and J ends, which lost 5 bases and 5 bases, there was a span of 9 bases.

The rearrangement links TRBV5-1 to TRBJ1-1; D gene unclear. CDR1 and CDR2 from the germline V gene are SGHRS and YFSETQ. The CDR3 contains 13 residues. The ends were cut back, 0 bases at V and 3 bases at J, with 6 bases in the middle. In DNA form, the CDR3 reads TGCGCCAGCAGCTTGGACGGGTACACTGAAGCTTTCTTT. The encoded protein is CASSLDGYTEAFF.